This T cell receptor (beta chain) was identified during a study of vaccination and CD4 T cells after COVID-19. Study context: The post-vaccine samples came a median approximately 75 days after dose two (range 14 to 241). The study, taken as a whole, reports: Vaccine-specific clones in convalescent patients were spike mono-reactive in 304 of 307 cases.

Treatment in this sample: approximately nine-day PBMC culture with coronavirus spike peptide pools or control peptides (ViraFEST assay). Cultures used around 2.2 million PBMCs per well, 10 IU/ml IL-2 and about 10 ug/ml peptides. The germline CDR1 and CDR2 sequences are MDHEN and SYDVKM. Trimming cost V 3 bases and J 8 bases, with 7 bases left between them. The CDR3 is 12 residues long. As regards this clonotype: What it binds is unknown.

The Oncomine TCR Beta short-read assay sequenced DNA from cultured CD4+ T cells. Genomic DNA was isolated from cultured CD4+ T cells. TCRdb reanalysed the PCR reads using MiXCR and keeps one entry per CDR3 protein. Of around 19,000 distinct CDR3 sequences in the sample, roughly 60% are singletons; the top ten hold roughly 7.9%. The sequencing input was CD4+ T cells from blood, cultured in vitro. This rearrangement joins TRBV28 to TRBJ1-4, with D unresolved. This receptor was taken from a human donor who had recovered from COVID-19. The CDR3, as DNA: TGTGCCAGCAGTTTGTCCCGGGAAAAACTGTTTTTT. Its translation is CASSLSREKLFF.